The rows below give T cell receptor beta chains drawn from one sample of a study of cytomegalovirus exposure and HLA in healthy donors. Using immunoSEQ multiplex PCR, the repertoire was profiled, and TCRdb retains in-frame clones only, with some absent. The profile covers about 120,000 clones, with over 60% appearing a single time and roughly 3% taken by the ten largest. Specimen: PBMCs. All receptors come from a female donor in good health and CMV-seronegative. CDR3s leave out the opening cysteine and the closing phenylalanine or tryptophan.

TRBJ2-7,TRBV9,ASSVDPGETYEQY
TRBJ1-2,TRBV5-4,SSGQGSNYGYT
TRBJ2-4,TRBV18,ASSPGEGAKNIQY
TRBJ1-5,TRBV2,ASKGASNQPQH
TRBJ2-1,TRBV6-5,ASSVSGGHEQF
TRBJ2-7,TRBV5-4,ASSLGETGGRYEQY
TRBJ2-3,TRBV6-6,ASSETADTQY
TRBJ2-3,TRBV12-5,ASGLDRGHTQY
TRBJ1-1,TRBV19,ASSRGSRTEAF
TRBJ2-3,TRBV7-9,ASSTGGGGGTDTQY
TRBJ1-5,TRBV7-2,ASSVRGGNQPQH
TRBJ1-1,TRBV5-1,ASSSGQGNAEAF
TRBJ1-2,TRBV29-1,SVGPQGTDYGYT
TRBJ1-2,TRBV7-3,ASSLTGSGHGYT
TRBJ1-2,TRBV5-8,ASSSEVGTGQVNGYT
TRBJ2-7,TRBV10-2,ASTLASNTEQY
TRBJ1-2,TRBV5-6,ASSRRGRVIPNYGYT
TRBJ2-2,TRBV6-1,ASSDGGELF
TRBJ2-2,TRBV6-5,AARLGTVHTGELF
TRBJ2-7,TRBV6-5,ASSQRGASYEQY
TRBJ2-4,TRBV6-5,ASSYQNIQY
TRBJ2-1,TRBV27,ASSLLANPQNEQF
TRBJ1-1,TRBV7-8,ASSYRGNTEAF
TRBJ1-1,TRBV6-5,ASRTGDATEAF
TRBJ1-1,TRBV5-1,ASSLDGGYTEAF
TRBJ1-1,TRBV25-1,ASKRRGLDTEAF
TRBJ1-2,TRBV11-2,ASTVFRGYT
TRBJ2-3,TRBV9,ASCSGGFDTQY
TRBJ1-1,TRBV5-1,ASSLQGQAEAF
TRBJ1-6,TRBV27,ASSTLTGGNSPLH
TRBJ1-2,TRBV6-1,ASSEFVRGDYGYT
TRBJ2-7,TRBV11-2,ASRLLPGTSGGYEQY
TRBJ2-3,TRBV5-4,ASSLDAGYSDTQY
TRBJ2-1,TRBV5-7,ASSPGGQGRNEQF
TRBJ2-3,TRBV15,ATSRDTETDTQY
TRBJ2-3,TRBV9,ASSVWGGEDTQY
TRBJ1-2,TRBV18,ASSPTQGAGYGYT
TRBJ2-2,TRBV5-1,ASSQAKTGGNTGELF
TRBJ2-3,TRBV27,ASSLSSSGVSSDTQY
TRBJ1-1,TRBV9,ASSVAGQGNTEAF
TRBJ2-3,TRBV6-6,ASTLTGGRTDTQY
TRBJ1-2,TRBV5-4,ASSVSGGDYGYT
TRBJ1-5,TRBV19,ASSIVGRGGNQPQH
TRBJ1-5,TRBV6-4,ASSVDSNQPQH
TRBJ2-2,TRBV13,ASSLVHLTELTGELF
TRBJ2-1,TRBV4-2,ASSVSGSGGAHNEQF
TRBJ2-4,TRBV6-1,ASSEGRGGDKNIQY
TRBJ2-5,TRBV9,ASSPASGEQETQY
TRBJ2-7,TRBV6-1,ASRIGAEQY
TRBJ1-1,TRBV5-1,ASSLGQGYPAF
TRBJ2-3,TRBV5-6,ASSPTSGGADTQY
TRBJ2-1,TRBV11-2,ASSLEGFSGGGHNEQF
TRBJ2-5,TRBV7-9,ASSFGTGLQETQY